The 5 T cell receptor beta chains reported below all come from one sample, sequenced in a study of regulatory T cells in long-lasting Graves disease (dated by TCRdb to the early 2020s). Sample time point, as interpreted from the label and publication: persistent/refractory GD, antithyroid drugs over 5 years with positive TRAb. RNA was extracted from PBMCs in TRIzol for both TCR sequencing and RNA sequencing. The library was produced with multiplex PCR. This sample was sequenced with an Illumina HiSeq 4000. CDR3 regions were amplified by Arm-PCR with iRepertoire HTBI primers to construct TCR beta libraries. TCRdb reworked the public reads: Q25 trimming with fastp, MiXCR clone assembly, productive beta chains retained. Entries that share a CDR3 protein sequence are merged under the most common genes and DNA. Within this sample are under 500,000 distinct CDR3 sequences, with less than 25% of them counted one time only. The ten largest clonotypes hold 7% to 10% of the sample.

The sample in question was peripheral blood mononuclear cells (PBMCs), obtained when the disease was refractory, from a patient treated with antithyroid drugs. The receptors here all came from a female donor with Graves disease.

Only a few counts were recorded for this clonotype. The chain joins TRBV29-1 to TRBJ2-1; 7 nucleotides line up with TRBD2. The CDR3 contains 15 residues. Germline V lookup: CDR1 SQVTM, CDR2 ANQGSEA. The V and J ends lost 4 bases and 7 bases, in that order; junction bases with no gene match: 13. For the CDR3, the DNA is TGCAGCGTTGGGACTAGTGCTTCCTCTATTAATGAGCAGTTCTTC. It translates to CSVGTSASSINEQFF.

The V and J genes are TRBV6-1 and TRBJ1-2; the D is unclear. Trimming stripped 8 bases from V and 3 bases from J, with 13 bases between. The CDR3 totals 13 residues. Germline CDR1 MNHNS, CDR2 SASEGT. The CDR3 loop is CASRQSSDYGYTF. As DNA, the CDR3 is TGTGCCAGCCGGCAGTCGAGTGACTATGGCTACACCTTC.

This clonotype was seen at least ten times. The V gene is TRBV2, the J gene TRBJ1-2; D is possibly TRBD1 (6 bases). This CDR3 is 17 amino acids long. The germline V gene has CDR1 SNHLY and CDR2 FYNNEI. V lost 3 bases and J 0 bases, leaving 17 bases between the germline ends. The CDR3 coding sequence is TGTGCCAGCAGTGAGTCCCGGCAGGGGCTAACTAACTATGGCTACACCTTC. This codes for CASSESRQGLTNYGYTF.

This clonotype was seen a few times. This sequence joins TRBV19 and TRBJ1-1; 8 positions agree with TRBD1. V shed 5 bases and J 5 bases; nucleotides not matched to a gene: 4. The CDR3 extends over 13 amino acids. Germline loops: CDR1 LNHDA, CDR2 SQIVND (reference sequence). CDR3 residues: CASSAYRGTEAFF. The CDR3 DNA reads TGTGCCAGTAGTGCTTACAGGGGGACTGAAGCTTTCTTT.

This clonotype has a handful of counts. The chain employs TRBV6-1 and TRBJ2-7; the match to TRBD2 covers 10 bases. Germline values: CDR1 MNHNS, CDR2 SASEGT. With 3 bases clipped from V and 9 bases from J, the junction kept 8 bases outside the gene matches. The CDR3 contains 14 residues. CDR3 region: CASSDLAGDLVQYF. The CDR3 nucleotides are TGTGCCAGCAGTGATCTAGCGGGAGACTTAGTGCAGTACTTC.